One and the same sample provided the 2 T cell receptor beta chains below, sequenced in a study of beta chain features in type 1 diabetes. Of the isolated RNA, all was reverse transcribed, and so the sequenced material was expressed TCRB transcripts. Generated by immunoSEQ multiplex PCR, the TCRdb table keeps only in-frame clones and is missing some. Among about 180,000 clones, less than 15% were seen once, and the ten largest hold about 0.58%. Sequenced: central memory CD4+ T cells from blood. Receptors originate from a woman aged 18-35 years in good health.

V and J are TRBV30 and TRBJ1-1; perhaps TRBD1 as D (5 bases). V was trimmed by 3 bases and J by 8 bases, leaving 13 bases between them. This CDR3 contains 12 residues. Germline V CDR1 and CDR2: GTSNPN, SVGIG (reference sequence). This chain's CDR3 is CAWSPREGEAFF. The CDR3 DNA follows: TGTGCCTGGAGCCCCAGGGAAGGCGAAGCTTTCTTT.

This clone was picked up a small number of times. The chain recombines TRBV6-6 with TRBJ1-1; no definite D call. Trimming took 0 bases from V and 12 from J, leaving 11 bases between them. Germline CDR1 is MNHNY and CDR2 is SVGAGI (reference sequence). This CDR3 region has 12 residues. The CDR3, as DNA: TGTGCCAGCAGTTACTCGACGGGGAGAACTTTCTTT. Protein sequence: CASSYSTGRTFF.